The 7 T cell receptor beta chains presented below share a single source sample, sequenced in a study of blood T cell repertoires in COVID-19. The table came from immunoSEQ multiplex PCR; TCRdb's copy has only in-frame clones and leaves some out. Among some 390,000 clones listed, around nine tenths were seen once. The specimen was PBMCs or T cells enriched from blood (not recorded which). These receptors all come from a woman aged 25 to 39 who had recovered from COVID-19.

V and J are TRBV11-1 and TRBJ1-1; 7 nucleotides line up with TRBD1. J gave up 4 bases and V 0 bases, and 11 bases lay outside the gene matches. Germline CDR1 SGHAT, CDR2 FQDESV (reference sequence). The CDR3 runs to 17 residues. DNA for the CDR3: TGTGCCAGCAGCTTAGCGACAACAGGGGCGCGGGGCACTGAAGCTTTCTTT. Translating gives CASSLATTGARGTEAFF.

This clone has only a few counts. This sequence joins TRBV27 and TRBJ1-2; the D gene is possibly TRBD1 (5 bases). The CDR3 extends over 14 amino acids. The V end lost 2 bases, the J end lost 0 bases, and 7 bases lay between the germline ends. Germline CDR1 and CDR2: MNHEY and SMNVEV (reference sequence). The CDR3 sequence is CASSLTGTNYGYTF. The CDR3 DNA sequence: TGTGCCAGCAGTTTAACAGGAACTAACTATGGCTACACCTTC.

The chain recombines TRBV29-1 with TRBJ1-1; 7 bases fit TRBD1. From germline, CDR1 is SQVTM and CDR2 ANQGSEA. The J segment lost 1 base and the V segment lost 4 bases, leaving 6 bases of the junction unmatched. This CDR3 spans 14 amino acids. The CDR3 is CSVVTGVWNTEAFF. The CDR3 DNA sequence: TGCAGCGTTGTAACAGGGGTTTGGAACACTGAAGCTTTCTTT.

The chain employs TRBV18 and TRBJ2-5, with D possibly being TRBD1 (6 bases). The ends were cut back, 3 bases at V and 4 bases at J, with 6 bases in the middle. CDR1 is KGHSH, CDR2 LQKENI, per germline. This CDR3 region has 12 residues. The CDR3 DNA reads TGTGCCAGCTCACCGGGGGCAGAGACCCAGTACTTC. Protein sequence: CASSPGAETQYF.

The genes are TRBV9 and TRBJ1-3; no clear D. Germline CDR1 is SGDLS and CDR2 is YYNGEE. V dropped 3 bases and J dropped 0 bases, with 16 bases sitting between them. CDR3 length: 17 residues. The CDR3 coding sequence is TGTGCCAGCAGCGGCTCCAGGCAATCCTTCTCTGGAAACACCATATATTTT. This encodes CASSGSRQSFSGNTIYF.

V and J are TRBV2 and TRBJ2-7; 8 bases line up with TRBD2. V lost 7 bases to trimming and J lost 0 bases; unmatched junction nucleotides: 5. CDR3 length: 14 residues. The germline V gene has CDR1 SNHLY and CDR2 FYNNEI. The CDR3 region is CASMVSGISYEQYF. CDR3 nucleotides: TGTGCCAGCATGGTTAGCGGGATCTCCTACGAGCAGTACTTC. Full variable domain (remainder filled in from reference TRBV2 and TRBJ2-7): EPEVTQTPSHQVTQMGQEVILRCVPISNHLYFYWYRQILGQKVEFLVSFYNNEISEKSEIFDDQFSVERPDGSNFTLKIRSTKLEDSAMYFCASMVSGISYEQYFGPGTRLTVT.

This clone was detected only once. The CDR3 DNA reads as TGTGCCATAACTCCGAGAACCGACACCGGGGAGCTGTTTTTT. Its translation is CAITPRTDTGELFF. The genes are TRBV10-3 and TRBJ2-2; D remains unclear. Germline loops: CDR1 ENHRY, CDR2 SYGVKD. The V end was cut by 9 bases, the J end by 3 bases, with 14 bases between. CDR3 length: 14 residues.